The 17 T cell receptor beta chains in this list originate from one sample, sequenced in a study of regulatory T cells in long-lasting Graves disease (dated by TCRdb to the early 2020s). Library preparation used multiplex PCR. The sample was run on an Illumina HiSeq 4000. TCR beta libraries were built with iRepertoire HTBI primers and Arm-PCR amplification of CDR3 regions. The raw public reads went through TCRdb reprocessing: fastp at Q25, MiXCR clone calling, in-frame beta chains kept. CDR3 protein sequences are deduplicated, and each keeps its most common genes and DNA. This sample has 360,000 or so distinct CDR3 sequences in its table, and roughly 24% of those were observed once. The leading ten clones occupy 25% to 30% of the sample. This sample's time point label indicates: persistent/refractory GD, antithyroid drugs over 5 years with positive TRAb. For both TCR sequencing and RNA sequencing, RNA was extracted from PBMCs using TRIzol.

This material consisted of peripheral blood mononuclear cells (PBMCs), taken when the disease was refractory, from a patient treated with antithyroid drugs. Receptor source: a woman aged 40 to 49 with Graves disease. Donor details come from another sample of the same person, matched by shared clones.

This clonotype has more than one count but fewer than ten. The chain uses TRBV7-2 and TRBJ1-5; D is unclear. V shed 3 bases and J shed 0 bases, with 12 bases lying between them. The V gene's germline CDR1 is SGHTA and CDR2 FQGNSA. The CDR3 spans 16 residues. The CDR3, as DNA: TGTGCCAGCAGCTTTTCTGGCCCCCTTAGCAATCAGCCCCAGCATTTT. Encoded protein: CASSFSGPLSNQPQHF.

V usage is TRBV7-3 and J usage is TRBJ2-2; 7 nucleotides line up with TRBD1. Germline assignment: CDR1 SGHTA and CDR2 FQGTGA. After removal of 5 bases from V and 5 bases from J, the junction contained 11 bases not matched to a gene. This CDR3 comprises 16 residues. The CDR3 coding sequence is TGTGCCAGCAGCCTCCTCGCGGCCAGGGGGACCGGGGAGCTGTTTTTT. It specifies CASSLLAARGTGELFF.

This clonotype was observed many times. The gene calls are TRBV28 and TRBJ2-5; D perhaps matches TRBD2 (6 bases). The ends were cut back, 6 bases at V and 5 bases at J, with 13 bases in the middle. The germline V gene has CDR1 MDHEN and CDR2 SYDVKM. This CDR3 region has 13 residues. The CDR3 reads CASRGGPGETQYF. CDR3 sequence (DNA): TGTGCCAGCAGAGGAGGGCCTGGGGAGACCCAGTACTTC.

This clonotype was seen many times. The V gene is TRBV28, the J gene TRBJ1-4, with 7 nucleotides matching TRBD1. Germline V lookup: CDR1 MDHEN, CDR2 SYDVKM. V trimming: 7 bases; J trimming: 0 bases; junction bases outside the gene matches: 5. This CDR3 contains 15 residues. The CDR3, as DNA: TGTGCCAGCAACGAACAGGGGCCAACTAATGAAAAACTGTTTTTT. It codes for CASNEQGPTNEKLFF.

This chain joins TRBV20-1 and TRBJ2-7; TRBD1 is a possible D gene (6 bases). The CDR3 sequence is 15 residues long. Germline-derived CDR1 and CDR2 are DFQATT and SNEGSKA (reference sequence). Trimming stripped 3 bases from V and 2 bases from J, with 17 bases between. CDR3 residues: CSASGDKLSPYEQYF. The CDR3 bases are TGCAGTGCTAGTGGGGACAAACTTAGCCCCTACGAGCAGTACTTC.

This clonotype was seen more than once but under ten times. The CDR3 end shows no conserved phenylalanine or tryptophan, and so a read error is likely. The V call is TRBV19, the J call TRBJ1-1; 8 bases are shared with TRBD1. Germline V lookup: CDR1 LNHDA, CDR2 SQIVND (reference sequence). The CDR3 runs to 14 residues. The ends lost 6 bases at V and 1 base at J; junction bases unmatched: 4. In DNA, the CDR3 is TGTGCCAGTAGCAAAACAGGGGGGAACACTGAAGCTTTCCTT. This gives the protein CASSKTGGNTEAFL.

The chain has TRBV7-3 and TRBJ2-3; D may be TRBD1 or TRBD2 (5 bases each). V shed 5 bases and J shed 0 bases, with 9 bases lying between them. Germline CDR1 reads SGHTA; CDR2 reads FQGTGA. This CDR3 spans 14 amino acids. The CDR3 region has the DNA TGTGCCAGCAGCCCCCGGGACAGCACAGATACGCAGTATTTT. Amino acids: CASSPRDSTDTQYF.

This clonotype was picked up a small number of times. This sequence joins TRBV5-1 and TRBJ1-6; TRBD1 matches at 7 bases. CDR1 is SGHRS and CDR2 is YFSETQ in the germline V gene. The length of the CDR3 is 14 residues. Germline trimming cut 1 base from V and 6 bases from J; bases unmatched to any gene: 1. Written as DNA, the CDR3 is TGCGCCAGCAGCTTGTGGGACAGTAATTCACCCCTCCACTTT. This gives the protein CASSLWDSNSPLHF.

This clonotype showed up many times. CDR3: CASSLGEGRAFF. DNA for the CDR3: TGTGCCAGCAGCTTAGGGGAGGGTAGGGCTTTCTTT. The gene calls are TRBV7-2 and TRBJ1-1, with no clear D. Germline lookup yields CDR1 SGHTA and CDR2 FQGNSA. V was pared by 1 base and J by 11 bases, with 11 bases between. The CDR3 is 12 amino acids.

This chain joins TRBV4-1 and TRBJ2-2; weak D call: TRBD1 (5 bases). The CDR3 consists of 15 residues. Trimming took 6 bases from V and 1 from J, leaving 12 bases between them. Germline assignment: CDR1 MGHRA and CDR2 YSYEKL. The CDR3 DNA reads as TGCGCCAGCAGATTGGGGCCCAGGAACACCGGGGAGCTGTTTTTT. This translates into CASRLGPRNTGELFF.

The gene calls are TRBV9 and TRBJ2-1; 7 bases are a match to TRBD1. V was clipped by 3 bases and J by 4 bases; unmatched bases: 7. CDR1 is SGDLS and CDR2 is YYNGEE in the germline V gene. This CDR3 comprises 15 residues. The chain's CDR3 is CASSALGQFYNEQFF. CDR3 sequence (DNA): TGTGCCAGCAGCGCCCTGGGACAGTTTTACAATGAGCAGTTCTTC.

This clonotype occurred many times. The CDR3 spells CASSLAGTRGFYNEQFF. The CDR3 DNA follows: TGTGCCAGCAGCTTAGCAGGGACAAGGGGCTTTTACAATGAGCAGTTCTTC. This chain links TRBV11-2 with TRBJ2-1; tentative D call: TRBD1 (6 bases). CDR3 length: 17 residues. V shed 1 base and J shed 4 bases, with 17 bases lying between them. Germline V gene sequence: CDR1 SGHAT, CDR2 FQNNGV.

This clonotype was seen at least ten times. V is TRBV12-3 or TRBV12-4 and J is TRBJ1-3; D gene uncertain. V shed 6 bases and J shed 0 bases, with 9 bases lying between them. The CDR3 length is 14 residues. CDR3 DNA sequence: TGTGCCAGCAGCTTAAAAGACTCTGGAAACACCATATATTTT. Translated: CASSLKDSGNTIYF.

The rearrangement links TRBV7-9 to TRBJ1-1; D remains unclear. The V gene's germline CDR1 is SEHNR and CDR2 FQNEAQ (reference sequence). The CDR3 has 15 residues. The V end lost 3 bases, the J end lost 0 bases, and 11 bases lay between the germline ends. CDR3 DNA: TGTGCCAGCAGCTTTAGTGTCAGTTTGAACACTGAAGCTTTCTTT. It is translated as CASSFSVSLNTEAFF.

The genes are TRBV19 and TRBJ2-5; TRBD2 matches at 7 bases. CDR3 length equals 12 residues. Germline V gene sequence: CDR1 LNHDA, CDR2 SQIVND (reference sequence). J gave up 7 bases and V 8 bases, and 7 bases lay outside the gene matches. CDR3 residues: CASSTQRGTQYF. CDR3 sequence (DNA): TGTGCCAGTTCGACACAGCGGGGGACCCAGTACTTC.

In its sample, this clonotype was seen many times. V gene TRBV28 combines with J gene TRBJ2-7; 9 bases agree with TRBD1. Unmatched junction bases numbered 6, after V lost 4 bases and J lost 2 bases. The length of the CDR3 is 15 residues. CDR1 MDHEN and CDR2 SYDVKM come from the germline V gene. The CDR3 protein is CASSSSGTGTYEQYF. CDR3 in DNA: TGTGCCAGCAGTTCATCCGGGACAGGGACCTACGAGCAGTACTTC.

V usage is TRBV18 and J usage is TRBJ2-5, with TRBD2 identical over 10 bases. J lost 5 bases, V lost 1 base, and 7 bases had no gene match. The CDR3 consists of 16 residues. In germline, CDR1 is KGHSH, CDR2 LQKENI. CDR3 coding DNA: TGTGCCAGCTCACCACTGGCTAGCGGGAGTGAGGAGACCCAGTACTTC. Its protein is CASSPLASGSEETQYF.